This TCR beta chain was profiled in a study of blood T cell repertoires in COVID-19. Whole-study context: Sources were T cells, B-cell-depleted T cells, or PBMCs; the material itself was cDNA or gDNA.

The CDR3 consists of 14 residues. With 10 bases removed from V and 0 bases from J, the gap between germline ends came to 12 bases. Germline assignment: CDR1 SGHNT and CDR2 YENEEA. Original processing notes: Counts of nucleated cells, estimated from reference gene primer amplification, were obtained. Clones were read by immunoSEQ multiplex PCR, and TCRdb kept only the in-frame ones, dropping some. D and trimming come from the DNA, and the V and J calls and clone size come from that table. The repertoire holds around 97,000 clones, with about 87% as singletons. This TCR came from a human donor in a cohort sampled during active or convalescent COVID-19. The sequenced sample consisted of peripheral blood. The V call is TRBV11-3, the J call TRBJ2-2; possibly TRBD1 for D (5 bases). Written as DNA, the CDR3 is TGTGCCACATCCAGGGTTGCGAACACCGGGGAGCTGTTTTTT. Amino acid sequence: CATSRVANTGELFF.